This entry lists 20 T cell receptor beta chains sequenced from one sample in a study of identical twins. In TCRdb, the 5' RACE reads were re-called with MiXCR into one record per CDR3 protein. Found here are 500,000 to 600,000 distinct CDR3 sequences, 22% of them singletons; the top ten hold roughly 0.91%. These data also formed part of another study, on T cells expressing NK-cell markers.

The sequencing input was CD4+ T cells sorted from blood. These receptors were taken from a woman under 30 in good health.

This clonotype occurred many times. This sequence joins TRBV5-5 and TRBJ2-3; D not resolved. The germline V gene encodes CDR1 SGHKS and CDR2 YYEKEE (reference sequence). Trimming left V 3 bases short and J 2 bases short, with 13 bases between. This CDR3 spans 15 amino acids. This CDR3 reads CASSSPPSYTDTQYF. Here the CDR3 DNA reads TGTGCCAGCAGCTCCCCTCCTTCGTACACAGATACGCAGTATTTT.

This clonotype was counted many times. The rearrangement joins TRBV20-1 to TRBJ2-7, with no clear D. V was shortened by 3 bases and J by 3 bases, with 15 bases between the two germline ends. The germline gives CDR1 DFQATT, CDR2 SNEGSKA (reference sequence). The CDR3 has 14 amino acids. CDR3: CSASLPQGLYEQYF. Here the CDR3 DNA reads TGCAGTGCTAGTTTGCCCCAAGGCCTCTACGAGCAGTACTTC.

The V gene is TRBV25-1, the J gene TRBJ2-1; 11 nucleotides match TRBD2. The V and J ends lost 6 bases and 5 bases, in that order; junction bases with no gene match: 6. The CDR3 runs 15 residues. CDR1 and CDR2 from the germline V gene are MGHDK and SYGVNS. The CDR3 DNA reads as TGTGCCAGCAGGAAGGGACTAGCGGCAAACAATGAGCAGTTCTTC. Protein: CASRKGLAANNEQFF.

This clonotype has a count of ten or more. The chain is built from TRBV5-1 and TRBJ2-1, with a weak D call TRBD1 (6 bases). The CDR3 runs to 16 residues. Trimming shortened V by 4 bases and J by 7 bases, and 21 bases separated the two germline ends. The germline V gene encodes CDR1 SGHRS and CDR2 YFSETQ. The CDR3 spells CASSTGIGGMVNEQFF. Here the CDR3 DNA reads TGCGCCAGCAGCACGGGAATAGGGGGAATGGTGAATGAGCAGTTCTTC. The full variable domain, its missing parts supplied by reference TRBV5-1 and TRBJ2-1, is KAGVTQTPRYLIKTRGQQVTLSCSPISGHRSVSWYQQTPGQGLQFLFEYFSETQRNKGNFPGRFSGRQFSNSRSEMNVSTLELGDSALYLCASSTGIGGMVNEQFFGPGTRLTVL.

The sample holds many counts of this clonotype. The rearrangement uses TRBV12-3 or TRBV12-4 and TRBJ1-5; a weak D match, TRBD1 (5 bases). The V end lost 5 bases, the J end lost 3 bases, and 11 bases lay between the germline ends. The CDR3 extends over 14 amino acids. The CDR3, as DNA: TGTGCCAGCAGTAAGATGGGGCACAATCAGCCCCAGCATTTT. Amino acids: CASSKMGHNQPQHF.

The chain recombines TRBV11-3 with TRBJ2-5; unclear D gene. Germline loops: CDR1 SGHNT, CDR2 YENEEA. V was trimmed by 0 bases and J by 5 bases, leaving 16 bases between them. CDR3 length: 16 residues. CDR3 in DNA: TGTGCCAGCAGCTTAGATCCGAGACCTGCGTGGGAGACCCAGTACTTC. Translating gives CASSLDPRPAWETQYF.

This clonotype occurred a few times. This sequence joins TRBV6-1 and TRBJ2-3; 7 bases match TRBD1. The CDR3 spans 14 residues. Germline assignment: CDR1 MNHNS and CDR2 SASEGT. V lost 6 bases to trimming and J lost 4 bases; unmatched junction nucleotides: 7. In DNA form, the CDR3 reads TGTGCCAGCAGACCTGGACAGGCCCCAGATACGCAGTATTTT. Protein sequence: CASRPGQAPDTQYF.

The rearrangement uses TRBV4-3 and TRBJ1-1; no clear D. V was pared by 0 bases and J by 0 bases, with 5 bases between. The CDR3 consists of 14 residues. Germline V gene sequence: CDR1 LGHNA, CDR2 YSLEER. For the CDR3, the DNA is TGCGCCAGCAGCCAAGACATCATGAACACTGAAGCTTTCTTT. Its protein is CASSQDIMNTEAFF.

This rearrangement joins TRBV29-1 to TRBJ2-3; 9 nucleotides agree with TRBD2. The V gene's germline CDR1 is SQVTM and CDR2 ANQGSEA. The CDR3 runs 15 residues. V dropped 1 base and J dropped 6; count of bases not matched to a gene: 8. CDR3 DNA sequence: TGCAGCGTTGAAGGGGGACTAGCAGGAGGGGATACGCAGTATTTT. This translates into CSVEGGLAGGDTQYF.

The V and J genes are TRBV5-6 and TRBJ2-2; D remains unclear. Germline lookup yields CDR1 SGHDT and CDR2 YYEEEE. The CDR3 is 14 residues long. The ends were cut back, 0 bases at V and 6 bases at J, with 9 bases in the middle. CDR3 loop: CASSLALVSGELFF. The CDR3 coding sequence is TGTGCCAGCAGCTTGGCCCTAGTCTCCGGGGAGCTGTTTTTT.

This chain joins TRBV15 and TRBJ2-7, with 10 positions matching TRBD2. The CDR3 is made up of 17 amino acids. Germline trimming cut 6 bases from V and 2 bases from J; bases unmatched to any gene: 13. Germline-derived CDR1 and CDR2 are LNHNV and YYDKDF (reference sequence). The CDR3: CATRDLRLAGSTYEQYF. The CDR3 DNA sequence: TGTGCCACCAGAGACCTTAGACTAGCGGGCTCGACCTACGAGCAGTACTTC.

In its sample, this clonotype was seen a few times. The chain carries TRBV7-2 and TRBJ2-1; no clear D. Per germline, CDR1 SGHTA and CDR2 FQGNSA. The CDR3 is 14 amino acids. V lost 3 bases and J lost 5, with 11 bases in between. The CDR3 DNA reads TGTGCCAGCAGCTTTGGGCCGACGGACAATGAGCAGTTCTTC. Protein: CASSFGPTDNEQFF.

The sample holds a few counts of this clonotype. The V and J genes are TRBV11-2 and TRBJ2-1; a possible D gene is TRBD2 (6 bases). Germline loops: CDR1 SGHAT, CDR2 FQNNGV. V dropped 8 bases and J dropped 1 base, with 18 bases sitting between them. This CDR3 comprises 16 residues. CDR3 DNA sequence: TGTGCCAGCGGTAACTTCGGGAGTGGGTCCTACAATGAGCAGTTCTTC. Translation: CASGNFGSGSYNEQFF.

This clonotype was counted at least ten times. V usage is TRBV20-1 and J usage is TRBJ2-3; 8 bases agree with TRBD2. Germline lookup yields CDR1 DFQATT and CDR2 SNEGSKA (reference sequence). Unmatched junction bases numbered 4, after V lost 3 bases and J lost 2 bases. CDR3 length equals 14 residues. CDR3 DNA sequence: TGCAGTGCTAGCATAGCGGGGTACACAGATACGCAGTATTTT. Its translation is CSASIAGYTDTQYF.

CDR3: CASSLGVGGVGTGELFF. CDR3 DNA sequence: TGTGCCAGCAGCTTAGGGGTCGGCGGGGTAGGGACCGGGGAGCTGTTTTTT. The chain combines TRBV11-2 with TRBJ2-2; tentatively, D is TRBD2 (6 bases). Between the trimmed V and J ends, which lost 1 base and 5 bases, there was a span of 17 bases. The CDR3 is 17 amino acids. Germline-derived CDR1 and CDR2 are SGHAT and FQNNGV.

The gene calls are TRBV3-1 and TRBJ2-1; TRBD2 is a possible D gene (6 bases). Per germline, CDR1 LGHDT and CDR2 YNNKEL (reference sequence). The ends were cut back, 4 bases at V and 6 bases at J, with 13 bases in the middle. The CDR3 loop spans 14 amino acids. For the CDR3, the DNA is TGTGCCAGCAGCCTGAAACTAGCTACCAATGAGCAGTTCTTC. Translation gives CASSLKLATNEQFF.

This clonotype was seen a handful of times. V gene TRBV7-2 combines with J gene TRBJ2-4; D gene uncertain. CDR3 length equals 14 residues. Trimming stripped 2 bases from V and 3 bases from J, with 8 bases between. CDR1 is SGHTA, CDR2 FQGNSA, per germline. This CDR3 reads CASSLRVGKNIQYF. DNA for the CDR3: TGTGCCAGCAGCTTACGGGTTGGCAAAAACATTCAGTACTTC.

The chain couples TRBV20-1 to TRBJ2-7, with 10 nucleotides matching TRBD1. V trimming: 6 bases; J trimming: 1 base; junction bases outside the gene matches: 3. Germline-derived CDR1 and CDR2 are DFQATT and SNEGSKA (reference sequence). The CDR3 runs 13 residues. The CDR3: CSAWTGGSYEQYF. The CDR3, as DNA: TGCAGTGCCTGGACAGGGGGTTCCTACGAGCAGTACTTC.

The chain couples TRBV20-1 to TRBJ2-7; possibly TRBD2 for D (6 bases). The V gene lost 5 bases and the J gene lost 6 bases, with 11 bases spanning the gap. CDR1 DFQATT and CDR2 SNEGSKA come from the germline V gene (reference sequence). This CDR3 has 11 amino acids. CDR3 sequence reads: CSAGRGVEQYF. The CDR3 DNA is TGCAGTGCTGGGCGCGGGGTCGAGCAGTACTTC.

This sequence joins TRBV6-1 and TRBJ2-7, with 8 bases identical to TRBD1. The CDR3 consists of 15 residues. After removal of 3 bases from V and 1 base from J, the junction contained 5 bases not matched to a gene. The germline V gene has CDR1 MNHNS and CDR2 SASEGT. The CDR3 is CASSEGTGPSYEQYF. CDR3 coding DNA: TGTGCCAGCAGTGAGGGGACAGGACCATCCTACGAGCAGTACTTC.